These 22 T cell receptor beta chains were sequenced from one sample in a study of PD-1 blockade in classical Hodgkin lymphoma. Every patient had relapsed following autologous stem cell transplantation, and cohorts differed in brentuximab vedotin exposure. The protocol was immunoSEQ multiplex PCR, while the TCRdb copy is restricted to in-frame clones and leaves out a portion. Of roughly 15,000 clones in the sample, about two thirds are singletons; the top ten hold just under 8.5%. The sequences come from peripheral blood mononuclear cells (PBMCs), collected before the second cycle of nivolumab. Receptors were obtained from a human donor with classical Hodgkin lymphoma.

This sequence joins TRBV9 and TRBJ1-2; 9 nucleotides match TRBD1. The CDR3 extends over 16 amino acids. Losses at the gene ends were 0 bases for V and 8 bases for J; bases not matched to a gene: 11. Germline values: CDR1 SGDLS, CDR2 YYNGEE. For the CDR3, the DNA is TGTGCCAGCAGCGTAGGGACAGGGGAGGCAGCTGGCGGCTACACCTTC. This sequence encodes CASSVGTGEAAGGYTF.

The chain has TRBV5-6 and TRBJ1-2; a possible D gene is TRBD1 (6 bases). The CDR3 consists of 12 residues. CDR1 is SGHDT, CDR2 YYEEEE, per germline. V was trimmed by 4 bases and J by 10 bases, leaving 14 bases between them. CDR3 in amino acids: CASSIRDTPYTF. Written as DNA, the CDR3 is TGTGCCAGCAGCATCCGGGACACCCCCTACACCTTC.

V usage is TRBV6-1 and J usage is TRBJ1-5, with D hard to call. The CDR3 contains 15 residues. V was shortened by 5 bases and J by 5 bases, with 16 bases between the two germline ends. Germline assignment: CDR1 MNHNS and CDR2 SASEGT. CDR3 nucleotides: TGTGCCAGCAGTCGAAGGCGGGGTCTTGATCAGCCCCAGCATTTT. Its translation is CASSRRRGLDQPQHF.

The chain carries TRBV4-1 and TRBJ1-2; the D is unclear. The length of the CDR3 is 14 residues. The V end was cut by 0 bases, the J end by 6 bases, with 11 bases between. CDR1 and CDR2 from the germline V gene are MGHRA and YSYEKL. The DNA for the CDR3 is TGCGCCAGCAGCCAAGAGCCAGTCTACGATGGCTACACCTTC. This gives the protein CASSQEPVYDGYTF.

This chain uses TRBV18 with TRBJ1-5; 7 bases agree with TRBD1. This CDR3 has 16 amino acids. The V segment lost 3 bases and the J segment 0 bases; nucleotides outside the gene matches: 5. Germline V gene lookup returns CDR1 KGHSH and CDR2 LQKENI. CDR3 nucleotides: TGTGCCAGCTCACCGAGAGGACAGGTTAGCAATCAGCCCCAGCATTTT. Translation: CASSPRGQVSNQPQHF.

The chain carries TRBV28 and TRBJ1-3; 7 bases line up with TRBD1. Germline CDR1 MDHEN, CDR2 SYDVKM. J was trimmed by 4 bases and V by 1 base; bases with no gene match: 7. The CDR3 length is 16 residues. The CDR3 DNA reads TGTGCCAGCAGTTTATTTCTCAGGGGGATGGGAAACACCATATATTTT. Translating gives CASSLFLRGMGNTIYF.

This clone was detected a few times. CDR3 DNA: TGTGCCAGCAGCTTGGGGGTATACTCCTACAATGAGCAGTTCTTC. It is translated as CASSLGVYSYNEQFF. V and J are TRBV5-5 and TRBJ2-1; D uncertain. Germline V gene data show CDR1 as SGHKS and CDR2 as YYEKEE (reference sequence). The CDR3 totals 15 residues. V lost 0 bases, J lost 0 bases, and 7 bases lay in between. The full variable domain, with the rest looked up from reference TRBV5-5 and TRBJ2-1, is DAGVTQSPTHLIKTRGQQVTLRCSPISGHKSVSWYQQVLGQGPQFIFQYYEKEERGRGNFPDRFSARQFPNYSSELNVNALLLGDSALYLCASSLGVYSYNEQFFGPGTRLTVL.

The J gene is TRBJ2-1, the V gene TRBV27; the match to TRBD1 covers 7 bases. Germline lookup yields CDR1 MNHEY and CDR2 SMNVEV (reference sequence). The CDR3 has 14 residues. V lost 3 bases and J lost 10; bases outside the gene matches: 9. The CDR3 region has the DNA TGTGCCAGCAGTTTGTTCGTGACAGGGTACGAGCAGTTCTTC. Protein product: CASSLFVTGYEQFF.

The rearrangement uses TRBV2 and TRBJ2-2; D is possibly TRBD2 (6 bases). Germline lookup yields CDR1 SNHLY and CDR2 FYNNEI. This CDR3 spans 15 amino acids. The V end lost 6 bases, the J end lost 6 bases, and 17 bases lay between the germline ends. CDR3 DNA: TGTGCCAGCAGCGGACTAAAACTATCTGCCGGGGAGCTGTTTTTT. Translation: CASSGLKLSAGELFF.

V gene TRBV27 combines with J gene TRBJ2-2; TRBD1 aligns across 7 bases. CDR3 length: 13 residues. V lost 6 bases to trimming and J lost 6 bases; unmatched junction nucleotides: 4. CDR1 is MNHEY, CDR2 SMNVEV, per germline (reference sequence). The CDR3 region is CASRLTGSGELFF. In DNA, the CDR3 is TGTGCCAGCAGGTTGACAGGGTCCGGGGAGCTGTTTTTT.

This clone was found a few times. The chain carries TRBV19 and TRBJ2-7, with D perhaps given as TRBD1 or TRBD2 (5 bases each). The germline gives CDR1 LNHDA, CDR2 SQIVND (reference sequence). Deletions cut 3 bases from V and 3 bases from J, with 9 bases between. The CDR3 has 13 residues. CDR3 DNA: TGTGCCAGTAGTATGGGGGAGCGCTACGAGCAGTACTTC. Residues: CASSMGERYEQYF.

J is TRBJ1-1 and V is TRBV27, with D maybe TRBD1 (5 bases). The CDR3 contains 15 residues. The V gene's germline CDR1 is MNHEY and CDR2 SMNVEV (reference sequence). V was cut by 4 bases and J by 1 base, with 13 bases left in between. CDR3 sequence reads: CASSSPPTGNTEAFF. The CDR3 DNA sequence: TGTGCCAGCAGTTCCCCCCCAACAGGGAACACTGAAGCTTTCTTT.

The V gene is TRBV27, the J gene TRBJ2-3; 9 bases are a match to TRBD1. CDR3 size: 14 residues. The germline V gene has CDR1 MNHEY and CDR2 SMNVEV (reference sequence). The ends lost 5 bases at V and 6 bases at J; junction bases unmatched: 6. This CDR3 is CASSGTGRTDTQYF. The DNA of the CDR3 is TGTGCCAGCAGTGGGACAGGGAGAACCGATACGCAGTATTTT.

This CDR3 is CASSGGGQTYEQYF. Here the CDR3 DNA reads TGTGCCAGCAGCGGAGGGGGACAGACCTACGAGCAGTACTTC. The chain links TRBV16 to TRBJ2-7; TRBD1 is a possible D gene (7 bases). Germline assignment: CDR1 KGHSY and CDR2 FQNENV. The CDR3 runs 14 residues. V lost 5 bases to trimming and J lost 2 bases, with 13 bases between them.

By share, this clone ranks as medium-sized. This rearrangement joins TRBV11-2 to TRBJ1-2; D possibly corresponds to TRBD1 (5 bases). Between the trimmed V and J ends, which lost 0 bases and 0 bases, there was a span of 8 bases. From germline, CDR1 is SGHAT and CDR2 FQNNGV. CDR3 length: 15 residues. The CDR3 sequence: CASSLEVTANYGYTF. The DNA for the CDR3 is TGTGCCAGCAGCTTAGAGGTGACAGCTAACTATGGCTACACCTTC.

The rearrangement uses TRBV27 and TRBJ2-7; D may be TRBD1 or TRBD2 (6 bases each). V was shortened by 5 bases and J by 4 bases, with 18 bases between the two germline ends. Germline values: CDR1 MNHEY, CDR2 SMNVEV (reference sequence). The CDR3 spans 15 residues. The CDR3 bases are TGTGCCAGCAGTCCCCGGCGGCAGGGGACTTACGAGCAGTACTTC. Translating it yields CASSPRRQGTYEQYF.

The V gene is TRBV4-1, the J gene TRBJ2-1; no firm D call. Germline CDR1 MGHRA, CDR2 YSYEKL. The CDR3 loop spans 16 amino acids. V was cut by 1 base and J by 2 bases, with 12 bases left in between. This chain's CDR3 is CASSQVDLITYNEQFF. The CDR3 DNA reads TGCGCCAGCAGCCAAGTTGACTTAATCACCTACAATGAGCAGTTCTTC.

The CDR3 region has the DNA TGTGCCAGCTTCATCCCCGGCGCTATCTCGGGGTACAATGAGCAGTTCTTC. Its protein product is CASFIPGAISGYNEQFF. The V gene is TRBV28, the J gene TRBJ2-1, with a tentative D call TRBD2 (5 bases). The germline V gene has CDR1 MDHEN and CDR2 SYDVKM. Trimming stripped 8 bases from V and 4 bases from J, with 24 bases between. The CDR3 covers 17 residues.

This rearrangement joins TRBV13 to TRBJ2-7, with 8 bases lining up with TRBD1. Germline V gene sequence: CDR1 PRHDT, CDR2 FYEKMQ (reference sequence). CDR3 size: 14 residues. The ends lost 4 bases at V and 5 bases at J; junction bases unmatched: 7. CDR3 protein: CASSSQDRAHEQYF. Written as DNA, the CDR3 is TGTGCCAGCAGCTCCCAGGACAGGGCTCACGAGCAGTACTTC.

The V call is TRBV28, the J call TRBJ2-3; TRBD1 matches 11 bases. V was pared by 4 bases and J by 1 base, with 7 bases of the junction left unmatched. The CDR3 length is 17 residues. In germline, CDR1 is MDHEN, CDR2 SYDVKM. The CDR3 region is CASSYRTGGRGTDTQYF. The CDR3 nucleotides are TGTGCCAGCAGTTACCGGACAGGGGGCAGGGGCACAGATACGCAGTATTTT.

This chain connects TRBV6-5 to TRBJ2-2; D unclear. The length of the CDR3 is 15 residues. V was pared by 0 bases and J by 2 bases, with 7 bases between. Germline V gene sequence: CDR1 MNHEY, CDR2 SVGAGI. CDR3 bases: TGTGCCAGCAGTTACTCGACAACCAACACCGGGGAGCTGTTTTTT. Its protein product is CASSYSTTNTGELFF.

This chain joins TRBV7-9 and TRBJ2-1; 10 nucleotides agree with TRBD2. V lost 5 bases, J lost 4 bases, and 5 bases stayed unmatched. This CDR3 is built from 15 residues. Germline V lookup: CDR1 SEHNR, CDR2 FQNEAQ (reference sequence). CDR3 in DNA: TGTGCCAGCAGCCATACTAGCGGGGAGTACAATGAGCAGTTCTTC. Its protein is CASSHTSGEYNEQFF. The entire variable domain, with the rest obtained from reference TRBV7-9 and TRBJ2-1, is as follows: DTGVSQNPRHKITKRGQNVTFRCDPISEHNRLYWYRQTLGQGPEFLTYFQNEAQLEKSRLLSDRFSAERPKGSFSTLEIQRTEQGDSAMYLCASSHTSGEYNEQFFGPGTRLTVL.